This T cell receptor (beta chain) is drawn from a study of glioma-infiltrating T cells. Germline lookup yields CDR1 MNHEY and CDR2 SMNVEV (reference sequence). J was trimmed by 10 bases and V by 6 bases; bases with no gene match: 17. The CDR3 extends over 15 amino acids. About this clonotype: Its antigen is unknown.

TCR alpha and beta CDR3 regions were amplified from RNA using iRepertoire nested multiplex PCR. One-step reverse transcription and amplification started from roughly 100-400 ng of tissue mRNA or PBMC total RNA. TCRdb used MiXCR to reprocess the multiplex PCR reads, holding one entry per CDR3 protein. The sample contains over 100,000 distinct CDR3 sequences, 25% to 30% of which appear only once. Findings and caveats of the study: Above-expected tissue-blood divergence occurred in all gliomas, most in low-grade ones.

This chain links TRBV27 with TRBJ1-2; 7 bases align to TRBD1. The sample was glioma tissue, nonneoplastic brain tissue, or PBMCs (not recorded which). The sequence was obtained from a human donor with low-grade glioma or glioblastoma, undergoing nonglioma brain surgery, or in good health (not recorded which). CDR3 sequence reads: CASSSLQGLYYNYTF. The CDR3 DNA reads as TGTGCCAGCAGCTCGCTACAGGGGCTATACTATAACTACACCTTC.